The 26 T cell receptor beta chains listed next were all sequenced from one sample in a study of OX40 agonist ivuxolimab in advanced cancers. Profiled with immunoSEQ multiplex PCR; TCRdb holds only in-frame clones, not every one. The data contain roughly 49,000 clones, about 90% of them singletons. The sample in question was CD4+ or CD8+ T cells sorted from blood, obtained in a trial of the OX40 agonist ivuxolimab. The receptors derive from an adult with an advanced solid tumor such as melanoma, head and neck, liver or kidney cancer.

The CDR3 loop is CASSPIRGPGDTQYF. The CDR3 DNA sequence: TGTGCCAGCAGCCCTATAAGGGGGCCGGGAGATACGCAGTATTTT. V usage is TRBV11-2 and J usage is TRBJ2-3; 7 positions match TRBD1. The V and J ends lost 5 bases and 5 bases, in that order; junction bases with no gene match: 10. Germline CDR1 SGHAT, CDR2 FQNNGV. The CDR3 spans 15 residues.

This sequence joins TRBV6-5 and TRBJ1-5, with D unresolved. There are 13 residues in the CDR3. Between the trimmed V and J ends, which lost 10 bases and 0 bases, there was a span of 10 bases. In germline, CDR1 is MNHEY, CDR2 SVGAGI. The DNA of the CDR3 is TGTGCCACGGGCGACTATAGCAATCAGCCCCAGCATTTT. Its protein product is CATGDYSNQPQHF.

This clone was seen once. The DNA for the CDR3 is TGTGCCAGCAGCTCAAGGACTACACAAGCCTATGAGCAGTTCTTC. It yields the protein CASSSRTTQAYEQFF. The rearrangement uses TRBV11-2 and TRBJ2-1; tentative D call: TRBD2 (6 bases). This CDR3 has 15 residues. The germline V gene encodes CDR1 SGHAT and CDR2 FQNNGV. Trimming cost V 4 bases and J 8 bases, with 18 bases left between them.

The CDR3 DNA reads TGCGCCAGCAGCCCGCTAGCGGGGGTCCGCACAGATACGCAGTATTTT. It translates to CASSPLAGVRTDTQYF. The V and J genes are TRBV5-1 and TRBJ2-3, with 10 nucleotides matching TRBD2. V lost 4 bases and J lost 1; bases outside the gene matches: 6. This CDR3 has 16 amino acids. CDR1 and CDR2 from the germline V gene are SGHRS and YFSETQ.

V and J are TRBV20-1 and TRBJ1-2; D is unclear. Trimming stripped 1 base from V and 8 bases from J, with 8 bases between. Germline V gene lookup returns CDR1 DFQATT and CDR2 SNEGSKA (reference sequence). The CDR3 has 11 residues. The CDR3 region has the DNA TGCAGTGCTAGAGGACGGACGGGCTACACCTTC. It translates to CSARGRTGYTF.

A single count supports this clone. This chain connects TRBV2 to TRBJ2-7; TRBD1 matches at 10 bases. Germline V lookup: CDR1 SNHLY, CDR2 FYNNEI. This CDR3 has 15 residues. Trimming at V came to 6 bases and at J to 5 bases, leaving 10 bases not matched to a gene. The DNA of the CDR3 is TGTGCCAGCAGGGGGTTGGGGACAGGGGCTAACGAGCAGTACTTC. Translating it yields CASRGLGTGANEQYF. Full variable domain (outside the CDR3, taken from reference TRBV2 and TRBJ2-7): EPEVTQTPSHQVTQMGQEVILRCVPISNHLYFYWYRQILGQKVEFLVSFYNNEISEKSEIFDDQFSVERPDGSNFTLKIRSTKLEDSAMYFCASRGLGTGANEQYFGPGTRLTVT.

The chain recombines TRBV6-5 with TRBJ1-5; TRBD1 matches at 7 bases. Germline V CDR1 and CDR2: MNHEY, SVGAGI. This CDR3 region has 14 residues. J lost 3 bases, V lost 6 bases, and 5 bases had no gene match. The CDR3 DNA reads as TGTGCCAGCAGCCCGGGACAGCCCAATCAGCCCCAGCATTTT. Amino acid sequence: CASSPGQPNQPQHF.

This sequence joins TRBV19 and TRBJ2-2; possibly TRBD2 for D (6 bases). CDR1 is LNHDA and CDR2 is SQIVND in the germline V gene (reference sequence). The CDR3 is 15 residues long. V lost 6 bases and J lost 6, with 17 bases in between. CDR3 in DNA: TGTGCCAGTAGCCCCCGACTAGTAGGAGCCGGGGAGCTGTTTTTT. This encodes CASSPRLVGAGELFF.

The chain is built from TRBV21-1 and TRBJ2-5; TRBD1, the table's D call, lacks a check against the DNA. The J call may be wrong; the DNA end is better matched by TRBJ2-7. TRBV21-1 is reported as a pseudogene. This CDR3 contains 15 residues. CDR3 coding DNA: TGTGCCAACAACCTCAGGACAGGGGAGCCCTACGAGCAGTACTTC. It encodes CANNLRTGEPYEQYF.

This clone has a handful of counts. The V call is TRBV20-1, the J call TRBJ1-2; no definite D call. V shed 7 bases and J shed 4 bases, with 10 bases lying between them. Germline CDR1 reads DFQATT; CDR2 reads SNEGSKA (reference sequence). This CDR3 contains 11 residues. DNA for the CDR3: TGCAGTGATCCGCGGCTCTATGGCTACACCTTC. As protein: CSDPRLYGYTF.

The J gene is TRBJ1-2, the V gene TRBV6-5, with 8 bases that match TRBD1. The CDR3 is 14 amino acids. V shed 4 bases and J 6 bases; nucleotides not matched to a gene: 7. The V gene's germline CDR1 is MNHEY and CDR2 SVGAGI. The CDR3 DNA follows: TGTGCCAGCAGTTCTCCGGACAGGGACCATGGCTACACCTTC. Amino acids: CASSSPDRDHGYTF.

The gene calls are TRBV14 and TRBJ2-7; D remains ambiguous. The V gene lost 5 bases and the J gene lost 0 bases, with 14 bases spanning the gap. The CDR3 is made up of 15 amino acids. Germline V gene data show CDR1 as SGHDN and CDR2 as FVKESK. Here the CDR3 reads CASSAAAVISYEQYF. For the CDR3, the DNA is TGTGCCAGCAGCGCTGCGGCAGTCATCTCCTACGAGCAGTACTTC.

Of note for this clone: Germline and junction disagree at one end, which may indicate a read error. The chain joins TRBV7-7 to TRBJ2-2; 10 bases match TRBD1. This CDR3 has 15 residues. In germline, CDR1 is SSHAT, CDR2 FNYEAQ (reference sequence). CDR3 bases: TGTGCTAGCAGCTCGGGACAGGGGATCGTCGGGGAGCTGTTTTTT. It translates to CASSSGQGIVGELFF.

The chain joins TRBV10-1 to TRBJ2-2; 11 bases line up with TRBD2. The CDR3 runs 16 residues. The germline gives CDR1 WNHNN, CDR2 SYGVQD (reference sequence). With V trimmed by 0 bases and J by 5 bases, 2 bases remained unmatched. As DNA, the CDR3 is TGCGCCAGCAGTGAGTCGATAGCGGGAGGGACCGGGGAGCTGTTTTTT. Protein product: CASSESIAGGTGELFF.

This chain joins TRBV27 and TRBJ2-5, with 7 bases identical to TRBD1. The J call may be wrong; the DNA end is better matched by TRBJ2-7. In germline, CDR1 is MNHEY, CDR2 SMNVEV (reference sequence). The CDR3 length is 13 residues. DNA for the CDR3: TGTGCCAGCAGACTCACAGGGGTGGTCGAGCAGTACTTC. This encodes CASRLTGVVEQYF.

This sequence joins TRBV7-8 and TRBJ2-7; possible D gene TRBD2, 5 bases. Germline V gene data show CDR1 as SGHVS and CDR2 as FQNEAQ. Trimming removed 8 bases at V and 2 bases at J, with 25 bases between. The CDR3 runs 17 residues. The CDR3 loop is CASLKSPGRTLTYEQYF. The CDR3 nucleotides are TGTGCCAGCTTGAAGAGCCCCGGACGGACTCTTACCTACGAGCAGTACTTC.

The chain joins TRBV27 to TRBJ2-2; D gene unclear. CDR1 and CDR2 (germline): MNHEY, SMNVEV (reference sequence). Trimming left V 7 bases short and J 2 bases short, with 11 bases between. The CDR3 is made up of 14 amino acids. CDR3 protein: CASTFGYNTGELFF. CDR3 nucleotides: TGTGCCAGCACTTTTGGATACAACACCGGGGAGCTGTTTTTT.

The genes are TRBV2 and TRBJ2-1; tentative D call: TRBD1 (5 bases). CDR3 length: 15 residues. Trimming took 6 bases from V and 8 from J, leaving 20 bases between them. Germline V gives CDR1 SNHLY, CDR2 FYNNEI. The CDR3 here is CASRPDQGSIHEQFF. Here the CDR3 DNA reads TGTGCCAGCAGGCCCGACCAGGGTTCCATCCATGAGCAGTTCTTC.

J is TRBJ1-1 and V is TRBV11-3; possible D gene TRBD1, 5 bases. Germline V gives CDR1 SGHNT, CDR2 YENEEA. The V end lost 0 bases, the J end lost 5 bases, and 7 bases lay between the germline ends. The CDR3 covers 13 residues. The CDR3 nucleotides are TGTGCCAGCAGCTTAGAGGGGCAGACTGAAGCTTTCTTT. Protein sequence: CASSLEGQTEAFF.

The rearrangement uses TRBV19 and TRBJ2-1; 12 nucleotides match TRBD1. This CDR3 contains 17 residues. After removal of 4 bases from V and 7 bases from J, the junction contained 11 bases not matched to a gene. In germline, CDR1 is LNHDA, CDR2 SQIVND (reference sequence). Here the CDR3 reads CASSRAGTGGVGNEQFF. CDR3 DNA: TGTGCCAGTAGTAGGGCCGGGACAGGGGGCGTCGGGAATGAGCAGTTCTTC.

The chain recombines TRBV19 with TRBJ1-1; D possibly corresponds to TRBD1 (5 bases). This CDR3 comprises 13 residues. V gave up 6 bases and J gave up 4 bases, with 12 bases separating them. The germline V gene has CDR1 LNHDA and CDR2 SQIVND (reference sequence). CDR3 bases: TGTGCCAGTAGCAAAGAAAGGGGCACTGAAGCTTTCTTT. Translating it yields CASSKERGTEAFF. The whole variable domain, remainder taken from reference TRBV19 and TRBJ1-1, is DGGITQSPKYLFRKEGQNVTLSCEQNLNHDAMYWYRQDPGQGLRLIYYSQIVNDFQKGDIAEGYSVSREKKESFPLTVTSAQKNPTAFYLCASSKERGTEAFFGQGTRLTVV.

The chain links TRBV7-6 to TRBJ2-2; a weak D match, TRBD1 (6 bases). V was clipped by 1 base and J by 4 bases, with 7 bases between them. The CDR3 consists of 14 residues. Germline CDR1 is SGHVS and CDR2 is FNYEAQ. CDR3: CASSLGGGTGELFF. DNA for the CDR3: TGTGCCAGCAGCTTAGGAGGGGGCACCGGGGAGCTGTTTTTT.

The chain combines TRBV7-3 with TRBJ1-5; no clear D gene. Germline V CDR1 and CDR2: SGHTA, FQGTGA. CDR3 length: 13 amino acids. V lost 5 bases, J lost 4 bases, and 9 bases lay in between. The CDR3 region has the DNA TGTGCCAGCAGCCCTGGTCGAAATCAGCCCCAGCATTTT. Protein sequence: CASSPGRNQPQHF.

This chain links TRBV15 with TRBJ2-1, with 14 nucleotides matching TRBD2. The CDR3 sequence is 17 residues long. CDR1 is LNHNV and CDR2 is YYDKDF in the germline V gene (reference sequence). V lost 5 bases and J lost 10; bases outside the gene matches: 13. The CDR3 DNA follows: TGTGCCACCAGCCCTTCAACGGGACTAGCGGGGGTTAACGAGCAGTTCTTC. Amino acids: CATSPSTGLAGVNEQFF.

The chain uses TRBV29-1 and TRBJ2-2; 7 bases map to TRBD2. There are 13 residues in the CDR3. Germline lookup yields CDR1 SQVTM and CDR2 ANQGSEA. V shed 7 bases and J 5 bases; nucleotides not matched to a gene: 7. CDR3 sequence reads: CSGYTGGTGELFF. The CDR3 coding sequence is TGCAGCGGGTACACCGGGGGGACCGGGGAGCTGTTTTTT.

The chain employs TRBV9 and TRBJ2-5; D may match TRBD1 or TRBD2 (5 bases each). The assigned J gene may be wrong: the sequence end matches TRBJ2-7 better. CDR1 and CDR2 from the germline V gene are SGDLS and YYNGEE. CDR3 size: 15 residues. The CDR3 spells CASSSGPGGYREQYF. CDR3 bases: TGTGCCAGCAGCTCGGGACCTGGGGGATATCGCGAGCAGTACTTC.